This TCR beta chain is from a study of cytomegalovirus exposure and HLA in healthy donors (dated by TCRdb to the late 2010s). As for the study more broadly: An earlier analysis of approximately 640 of the donors reported about 290 Gb of sequence data and some 100 million unique TCR beta sequences from 150 million to 200 million T cells. HLA typing included class I and class II loci at four-digit resolution. An early release that covered some 630 HLA-typed donors contained about 300 gigabases of sequencing data and tens of millions of unique TCR sequences. The genetic ancestry cluster associated with self-reported Caucasian donors included roughly four fifths of the roughly 360 genotyped donors. In a later genetic analysis, genome-wide SNP genotypes for about 65% of the roughly 700 donors were used, and that subset was treated as a discovery cohort. Every repertoire in the discovery cohort had been generated on one and the same sequencing platform. To study patterns of TCR occurrence, a later analysis re-analyzed previously published TCR beta repertoires from more than 550 donors and added high-resolution HLA genotyping. Besides the first cohort of under 700 subjects, a separate validation cohort made up of 120 different subjects was used. To decide whether each TCR beta V gene segment behaved as functional or pseudogenic, an earlier analysis of fewer than 750 of the donors relied on high-throughput TCR beta sequencing. Alongside the repertoire data, information on donor age, sex, ethnicity and CMV serostatus was compiled. The study profiled the T cell repertoires of fewer than 850 subjects by immunosequencing and related them to cytomegalovirus serostatus. Four or five DR-DQ haplotypes were handled as single units for association and clustering, since linkage in the cohort was strong. On average, roughly 200,000 unique TCR beta nucleotide sequences were sequenced per donor among a few hundred genotyped donors of the cohort, with roughly 18% of those sequences being non-productive. The study aimed to test whether signatures of past pathogen exposure could be identified by cataloging public T cell receptors. Typing coverage differed by locus: A, B, C, DRB1 and DQB1 were typed in roughly 620-630 donors, DQA1 in approximately 520, DPA1 in 600 to 610, and DPB1 in approximately 450. Rather than using new phenotypic data, the later analysis identified candidate immune exposures from TCR beta sequences and from how often those sequences occurred across donors. To predict cytomegalovirus infection status, the study combined high-throughput TCR immunosequencing, statistical association of individual TCRs with disease status, and machine learning. General study outcomes and caveats: In a later analysis, around 17,000 TCR beta sequences were associated with specific HLA alleles at a false discovery rate of 0.05. According to a later analysis, most CMV-associated TCR beta chains appeared to be HLA-restricted, and the HLA associations seemed to be driven largely by CMV exposure. In the study, some 160 TCR beta chains were listed as associated with cytomegalovirus. Some IMGT-functional V segments, including TRBV6-2 and TRBV6-3, could not be told apart with the 87-base-pair reads, so those segments were excluded. When HLA alleles, especially DR and DQ, strongly co-occurred, attributing TCR associations to individual alleles was difficult. In this cohort, only TCR beta chains were sequenced, and detectable features were limited by the absence of alpha or paired-chain data. V-gene and J-gene trimming of TCR beta chains was associated with a missense DCLRE1C variant in a later genetic analysis, and the association was replicated in an independent cohort. Because HLA typing was missing for some donors at each locus, association tests included only the typed subset. A cluster of highly shared sequence variants was judged likely to be a technical artifact of the sequencing pipeline. Three of the identified cytomegalovirus-associated TCR beta chains were confirmed in vitro to be specific for cytomegalovirus antigens. The earlier analysis of almost 600 of the donors excluded some 16 rarely observed V segments, including chromosome 9 orphons, because counts were too low. The classifier was reported to diagnose cytomegalovirus status with high specificity and sensitivity in both the original cohort and the validation cohort. Correlated functional status among segregating V segments might reflect linkage disequilibrium, but an unknown experimental factor could not be ruled out. Several of the top co-occurrence clusters appeared to be linked to parvovirus B19, influenza, CMV and Epstein-Barr virus, according to a later analysis. Most TCR sequences were seen in very few donors, while some public TCRs were found in many individuals. The authors suggested that the approach could potentially be extended to other disease states and immunological phenotypes. A later genetic analysis reported fewer N-insertions in productive TCRs among donors in an Asian-associated ancestry cluster than the 666-donor mean. A further reported finding was that TCR beta sequences accurately predicted the HLA-A and HLA-B alleles for most subjects in the first cohort. In a later analysis, TCR association rates were found to vary across HLA loci, with the most associated TCRs seen for DRB1 alleles and the fewest for HLA-C alleles. The presence/absence analyses assumed that sequencing depth was roughly uniform across donors, and that assumption may not be true. Broadly in line with IMGT annotations, most TCR beta V segments showed up in productive rearrangements about 87% or about 30% of the time in an earlier analysis of 450 to 600 of the donors. CMV serostatus was the only immune exposure information available for the cohort. In a later analysis, HLA-associated TCR beta chains were found to be more clonally expanded and to have lower generation probabilities than equally common non-associated chains.

The cohort comprised fewer than 750 healthy bone marrow donors. At the time of sampling, all cohort members were nominally healthy, though unrecorded immune exposures were likely present. The donor was CMV seropositive and belonged to the group of more than 250 seropositive cohort members. A peripheral blood sample was collected from each donor, and TCR beta sequencing was performed on peripheral blood mononuclear cells. Genomic DNA was extracted from the blood cell samples with the Qiagen DNeasy Blood Extraction Kit. Library prep was done by the immunoSEQ multiplex PCR assay. For the multiplex PCR, a mixture combining 60 forward primers for TCR Vbeta segments and 13 reverse primers for TCR Jbeta segments was used. Amplification of the CDR3 region of rearranged TCR beta genes was performed with a multiplex PCR assay on genomic DNA. Amplified TCR beta libraries were sequenced as 87-base-pair reads on the Illumina HiSeq System. In the paper's pipeline: Across the 700 or so repertoires, a later analysis counted some 80 million unique TCR beta chains, around 11 million of which were shared by at least two donors. Raw reads were error-corrected and collapsed into unique sequences by a nearest-neighbor algorithm in which closely related sequences were merged to remove PCR and sequencing errors. CDR3 sequences were aligned to IMGT reference sequences to assign V, D and J gene segments. Each retained sequence needed at least a six-nucleotide match to both a V gene segment and a J gene segment. A rearrangement counted as productive if the CDR3 had no stop codons and remained in frame with V and J, and every other rearrangement counted as non-productive. CDR3 was defined according to IMGT convention as the region running from the second conserved V-encoded cysteine to the conserved J-encoded phenylalanine. In an earlier analysis of approximately 590 of the donors, sequences lacking an unambiguous match to a single V gene segment were excluded. An earlier analysis of a few hundred of the donors classified V segments as functional when productive rearrangements were above 56.7% and as segregating when the standard deviation between donors was above 5%. A statistical classification framework was built for diagnosing cytomegalovirus status from the catalog of TCR beta chain sequences. A later analysis assigned V and J genes by comparing TCR nucleotide sequences with IMGT/GENE-DB human TR gene sequences. Using the TCRdist pipeline, a later analysis assigned CDR3 sequences along with most-parsimonious VDJ recombination scenarios. In a later analysis, every TCR beta chain was defined by the combination of its CDR3 amino acid sequence and its V-gene family, and reads without a unique V-gene family were dropped. As a way to deal with suspected cross-contamination and a sequencing artifact, a later analysis dropped over 550 nucleotide sequences that were highly shared and had low generation probability. A later analysis calculated a clonal expansion index for each public chain from normalized within-repertoire ranks of inferred template counts. Generation probabilities in a later analysis came from a VDJ recombination model fitted to out-of-frame rearrangements, and those results were checked against IGoR. In a later analysis, TCR-TCR, TCR-HLA and TCR-CMV co-occurrence was scored with hypergeometric tests, and a repertoire-size bias correction was applied to TCR pairs. In a later analysis, false discovery rates were estimated by permuting HLA or CMV assignments 20 times. In a later analysis, co-occurring TCRs were grouped using DBSCAN, and TCRdist sequence similarity was added for clustering within HLA-allele-positive subsets. Co-occurrence clustering excluded repertoires with fewer than 30,000 or more than 120,000 public chains, plus five with anomalous nucleotide sharing. Not all clones reach the TCRdb copy of this immuneACCESS table, which keeps in-frame sequences only. Checked studies attribute under half of the gap to unresolved V genes and leave the rest unexplained. The V and J calls and clone size were taken over from that table, and D and trimming were inferred from the DNA. This sample has around 90,000 clones in its table, and 86% of those were observed once. Approximately 10% of the sample goes to the ten largest clones.

According to the germline V gene, CDR1 reads SGHRS and CDR2 reads YFSETQ. The CDR3 runs 15 amino acids, cysteine and phenylalanine included. CDR3 DNA is the only sequence kept; it has 45 bases, read in frame from the first base. As to this clone: Its antigen remains unidentified. One junction end does not reproduce the germline sequence, and a read error may be involved.

This TCR derives from a man under 40 in good health and CMV-seropositive. The material sequenced was PBMCs. The chain links TRBV5-1 with TRBJ1-1, with 7 middle bases fitting TRBD1. The nucleotide sequence is given as TGCGCCAGCAGCTTGGAGGGACAGCAGAACACTGAAGATTTCTTT. Its protein is CASSLEGQQNTEDFF.